This TCR beta chain was obtained from a study of T cell responses to AZD1222 COVID-19 vaccine. Germline V gene sequence: CDR1 MDHEN, CDR2 SYDVKM. The CDR3 runs 17 residues. With 5 bases removed from V and 2 bases from J, the gap between germline ends came to 19 bases. As to this clone: Its target is not known.

Study observations and caveats: Repertoire sampling happened only post peak T cell response. Nearly half of unique spike-specific TCRs reportedly avoided B.1.351 and B.1.1.7 mutated regions. Increased Spike-specific TCR breadth and depth were observed after two AZD1222 doses. Donors were chiefly white British, with a greater number of females, and clonal diversity was perhaps underestimated.

Method: immunoSEQ multiplex PCR; TCRdb's copy keeps in-frame clones and lacks some. The table includes fewer than 300,000 clones, 85% to 95% detected once. This rearrangement joins TRBV28 to TRBJ1-3; a weak D match, TRBD1 (5 bases). The TCR was taken from an adult in good health. Material: peripheral blood, obtained on day 0 of AZD1222 vaccination. The CDR3 coding sequence is TGTGCCAGCAGTCGCCCAGCGGGCAGGGAAACTGGAAACACCATATATTTT. Translation gives CASSRPAGRETGNTIYF.